One and the same sample provided the 23 T cell receptor beta chains below, sequenced in a study of breast tumors, draining lymph nodes, adjacent tissues. From the multiplex PCR reads, TCRdb called clonotypes with MiXCR, one entry per CDR3 protein. The sample yields 200,000 to 250,000 distinct CDR3 sequences, less than 40% seen once. Samples came from axillary lymph nodes draining the breast cancer. Material: axillary lymph node tissue. The receptors come from a female donor with breast cancer. Some clones in this sample may be carry-over from other donors' samples.

A word on this clonotype: A clone one base away is much larger, so this may be a read error. The J gene is TRBJ2-2, the V gene TRBV28; maybe TRBD2 (5 bases). The CDR3 length is 13 residues. Per the germline V gene, CDR1 is MDHEN and CDR2 is SYDVKM. For the CDR3, the DNA is TGTGCCAGCAGTTTAGAGTTTGACGGGGAGCTGCTTTTT. It specifies CASSLEFDGELLF.

This clonotype was observed many times. This chain connects TRBV2 to TRBJ2-1, with D uncertain. V lost 0 bases and J 0 bases, leaving 18 bases between the germline ends. The CDR3 sequence is 19 residues long. Per the germline V gene, CDR1 is SNHLY and CDR2 is FYNNEI. The CDR3 spells CASSEARLFRPSSYNEQFF. CDR3 DNA sequence: TGTGCCAGCAGTGAAGCGAGGCTATTCCGACCGAGCTCCTACAATGAGCAGTTCTTC.

This clonotype showed up many times. This chain uses TRBV7-9 with TRBJ2-5; D is undetermined. The CDR3 length is 15 residues. Germline V gene data show CDR1 as SEHNR and CDR2 as FQNEAQ (reference sequence). Trimming took off 1 base at V and 4 bases at J, with 13 bases between the two ends. CDR3 protein: CASSLGVTLGETQYF. CDR3 DNA: TGTGCCAGCAGCTTAGGGGTCACCCTGGGAGAGACCCAGTACTTC.

This clonotype has only a few counts. A clone one base away is much larger, so this may be a read error. This rearrangement joins TRBV7-2 to TRBJ2-1; TRBD2 agrees at 9 bases. The length of the CDR3 is 15 residues. Germline V lookup: CDR1 SGHTA, CDR2 FQGNSA. The DNA of the CDR3 is TGTGCCAGCAGCTTATATAGCGGGAGTAAAAATGAGCAGCTCTTC. It encodes CASSLYSGSKNEQLF.

The rearrangement joins TRBV2 to TRBJ2-3, with 10 bases that match TRBD2. The length of the CDR3 is 14 residues. The V and J ends lost 6 bases and 11 bases, in that order; junction bases with no gene match: 11. The germline V gene encodes CDR1 SNHLY and CDR2 FYNNEI. The CDR3 protein is CASRPPGLANEQYF. DNA of the CDR3: TGTGCCAGCAGACCGCCGGGACTAGCGAATGAGCAGTATTTT.

The table lists this clonotype with a few counts. This sequence joins TRBV3-1 and TRBJ1-2, with D maybe TRBD1 (5 bases). Germline CDR1 reads LGHDT; CDR2 reads YNNKEL (reference sequence). V was shortened by 2 bases and J by 5 bases, with 12 bases between the two germline ends. This CDR3 comprises 14 residues. This chain's CDR3 is CASSQSGGGYGYTF. Here the CDR3 DNA reads TGTGCCAGCAGCCAAAGTGGGGGAGGGTATGGCTACACCTTC.

This clonotype was counted at least ten times. The chain joins TRBV20-1 to TRBJ2-2; D ambiguous. This CDR3 region has 15 residues. V lost 0 bases to trimming and J lost 2 bases, with 10 bases between them. CDR1 and CDR2 (germline): DFQATT, SNEGSKA (reference sequence). CDR3 loop: CSAREARINTGELFF. CDR3 nucleotide sequence: TGCAGTGCTAGAGAGGCGCGGATAAACACCGGGGAGCTGTTTTTT.

The chain recombines TRBV7-9 with TRBJ2-1; TRBD2 is a possible D gene (6 bases). V was shortened by 5 bases and J by 4 bases, with 18 bases between the two germline ends. Germline V CDR1 and CDR2: SEHNR, FQNEAQ (reference sequence). This CDR3 is built from 16 residues. CDR3 amino acids: CASSPKMDYVYNEQFF. Here the CDR3 DNA reads TGTGCCAGCAGCCCCAAGATGGACTACGTGTACAATGAGCAGTTCTTC.

As to this clonotype: The limits of the CDR3 on the DNA are not certain, so only TCRdb's listed CDR3 is given. The V call is TRBV5-1, the J call TRBJ1-3. The germline CDR1 and CDR2 sequences are SGHRS and YFSETQ. The CDR3 spans 23 amino acids, including both terminal residues. The CDR3 region is CASSLVSLAGDYEQYFGPGTIYF.

This clonotype was seen many times. The chain combines TRBV7-8 with TRBJ1-1; no reliable D call. The V gene lost 3 bases and the J gene lost 4 bases, with 12 bases spanning the gap. The CDR3 runs 14 residues. CDR1 is SGHVS and CDR2 is FQNEAQ in the germline V gene. The CDR3 DNA reads TGTGCCAGCAGCTTGAGAGGGTCGGGCACTGAAGCTTTCTTT. This gives the protein CASSLRGSGTEAFF.

Many counts were recorded for this clonotype. V gene TRBV4-2 combines with J gene TRBJ1-5, with no clear D. Per the germline V gene, CDR1 is LGHNA and CDR2 is YNFKEQ. This CDR3 is built from 16 residues. V was clipped by 0 bases and J by 3 bases, with 12 bases between them. Written as DNA, the CDR3 is TGTGCCAGCAGCCAAGAATCATCCGGGATCAATCAGCCCCAGCATTTT. Translation: CASSQESSGINQPQHF.

This clonotype has a count of ten or more. V gene TRBV3-1 combines with J gene TRBJ2-5; no reliable D call. The CDR3 spans 15 residues. Germline CDR1 reads LGHDT; CDR2 reads YNNKEL (reference sequence). V lost 2 bases and J 5 bases, leaving 15 bases between the germline ends. The DNA of the CDR3 is TGTGCCAGCAGCCAAAGAGGCTTAGTCAGGGAGACCCAGTACTTC. It translates to CASSQRGLVRETQYF.

This clonotype showed up many times. The chain carries TRBV15 and TRBJ2-6, with unresolved D. The V end lost 0 bases, the J end lost 1 base, and 10 bases lay between the germline ends. The CDR3 is made up of 17 amino acids. Germline values: CDR1 LNHNV, CDR2 YYDKDF (reference sequence). The DNA of the CDR3 is TGTGCCACCAGCAGAGATACGTTAATATCTGGGGCCAACGTCCTGACTTTC. Translation gives CATSRDTLISGANVLTF.

The genes are TRBV19 and TRBJ1-6; 8 nucleotides match TRBD1. V dropped 5 bases and J dropped 7; count of bases not matched to a gene: 4. In germline, CDR1 is LNHDA, CDR2 SQIVND (reference sequence). CDR3 size: 14 residues. The CDR3 nucleotides are TGTGCCAGTAGTCAGGGGGCTTGGAATTCACCCCTCCACTTT. This gives the protein CASSQGAWNSPLHF.

This clonotype showed up many times. The chain couples TRBV12-3 or TRBV12-4 to TRBJ2-1, with 9 nucleotides matching TRBD2. CDR3 length: 15 residues. V was clipped by 7 bases and J by 7 bases; unmatched bases: 11. This CDR3 is CASNWAGGLWNEQFF. The CDR3 DNA follows: TGTGCCAGCAACTGGGCGGGAGGGCTATGGAATGAGCAGTTCTTC.

About this clonotype: Possible read error: a much larger clone is one base away. For the CDR3, the DNA is TGTGCCAGCTCACCGTCCCGGGGAAACTATGGCTACGCCTTC. Residues: CASSPSRGNYGYAF. The V gene is TRBV18, the J gene TRBJ1-2; D gene unclear. The CDR3 length is 14 residues. CDR1 is KGHSH and CDR2 is LQKENI in the germline V gene.

This chain uses TRBV29-1 with TRBJ2-3; D unresolved. Germline CDR1 is SQVTM and CDR2 is ANQGSEA. The CDR3 has 16 amino acids. V lost 1 base and J 11 bases, leaving 25 bases between the germline ends. The CDR3 here is CSVEGLPPASYNEQYF. The CDR3 region has the DNA TGCAGCGTTGAAGGGCTACCTCCCGCCTCCTACAATGAGCAGTATTTT.

At least ten counts were recorded for this clonotype. The rearrangement joins TRBV29-1 to TRBJ1-2; TRBD1 aligns across 8 bases. CDR3 size: 12 residues. CDR1 is SQVTM, CDR2 ANQGSEA, per germline. Germline trimming cut 5 bases from V and 7 bases from J; bases unmatched to any gene: 6. The DNA for the CDR3 is TGCAGCGTTATGGACAGGGCCGTTGGCTACACCTTC. Amino acid sequence: CSVMDRAVGYTF.

In regard to this clonotype: A read error may explain this, as a much larger clone is one base away. The chain joins TRBV6-1 to TRBJ2-7; D is perhaps TRBD1 (7 bases). V was clipped by 6 bases and J by 3 bases, with 15 bases between them. The CDR3 sequence is 14 residues long. Germline assignment: CDR1 MNHNS and CDR2 SASEGT. This CDR3 is CASRWGQGGYEQYF. Written as DNA, the CDR3 is TGTGCCAGCAGATGGGGGCAGGGGGGCTACGAGCAGTACTTC.

For this clonotype: This may come from a read error, since a much larger clone is one base off. Because the CDR3 is missing its conserved closing phenylalanine or tryptophan, this is likely a read error. This chain uses TRBV6-2 or TRBV6-3 with TRBJ2-1; TRBD2 is a possible D gene (5 bases). CDR1 MNHEY and CDR2 SVGEGT come from the germline V gene. The CDR3 has 14 amino acids. V was shortened by 4 bases and J by 7 bases, with 14 bases between the two germline ends. CDR3 protein: CASSLELVMNEQFL. Written as DNA, the CDR3 is TGTGCCAGCAGTTTAGAACTAGTGATGAATGAGCAGTTCCTC.

In the case of this clonotype: Germline and junction disagree at one end, which may indicate a read error. The chain joins TRBV5-1 to TRBJ2-1; D is possibly TRBD2 (6 bases). The CDR3 extends over 17 amino acids. In germline, CDR1 is SGHRS, CDR2 YFSETQ. The CDR3 loop reads CASSPPRRLDFYNEQSF. CDR3 coding DNA: TGCGCCAGCAGCCCCCCCAGGAGACTAGATTTCTACAATGAGCAGTCCTTC.

This clonotype was detected ten times or more. The CDR3 reads CSGDRAYEQFF. The CDR3 DNA is TGCAGTGGGGACCGTGCGTATGAGCAGTTCTTC. J is TRBJ2-1 and V is TRBV20-1; either TRBD1 or TRBD2 may supply D (5 bases each). The CDR3 extends over 11 amino acids. Germline CDR1 DFQATT, CDR2 SNEGSKA (reference sequence). The V and J ends lost 7 bases and 8 bases respectively, with 12 bases between them.

This clonotype was observed at least ten times. J is TRBJ2-3 and V is TRBV5-1, with 7 bases that match TRBD1. This CDR3 comprises 14 residues. V trimming: 2 bases; J trimming: 6 bases; junction bases outside the gene matches: 6. Germline values: CDR1 SGHRS, CDR2 YFSETQ. The CDR3 loop is CASSFGQALDTQYF. DNA of the CDR3: TGCGCCAGCAGCTTCGGACAGGCCCTGGATACGCAGTATTTT.